The following is a TCR beta chain sequence with its context. This clonotype has more than one count but fewer than ten. There is no known antigen for this receptor. Base qualities are not provided; no much larger clone lies one nucleotide away. In the germline V gene, CDR1 corresponds to SGHNT and CDR2 to YENEEA. The CDR3 runs 13 residues from the cysteine to the phenylalanine. Kept here is only the CDR3 DNA, which spans 39 bases and is read in frame from base 1. Trimming takes 4 bases from V and 2 bases from J, and the germline ends sit 8 bases apart. These data come from a study of identical twins (dated by TCRdb to about 2016). In the study overall: The study deep-sequenced TCR alpha and beta repertoires from monozygotic twins, unrelated adults of various ages and cord blood to test whether fetal clonotypes persist. To rule out contamination, the twin experiments were replicated at different times with different library preparation protocols. Results and caveats for the whole study, not just this receptor: In beta out-of-frame sequences, excess twin sharing was weaker, because having fewer shared sequences lowered the signal-to-noise ratio. In monozygotic twins, out-of-frame TCR alpha sharing was systematically underestimated by recombination models, although the models agreed with sharing between unrelated individuals. Fewer insertions were carried by abundant cord blood beta clonotypes, a similar but weaker trend appeared in young adult naive repertoires, and no such trend appeared in memory repertoires. Because the same donors could not be followed over many years, conclusions were based on cross-sectional statistical analysis. Compared with coincidental sharing between unrelated individuals, an excess of low generation-probability sequences was observed among out-of-frame TCR alpha sequences shared between twins. Invariant T cells such as MAIT and iNKT could partly confound zero-insertion analyses, although diverse VJ usage argued against such confounding for most clonotypes.

The protocol used for the library was 5' RACE. The sequencer was an Illumina HiSeq 2000. A universal primer binding site was added through template switching, and the final cDNA carried a unique molecular identifier so that TCR cDNA molecules could be counted accurately. Specific primers in the conserved constant-segment region were used to synthesize first-strand cDNA for the TCR alpha and beta chains. To control for contamination, every cDNA library was double barcoded, receiving both a SMART-Mk sample barcode and Illumina barcodes. TruSeq adapter sequences and Illumina sample barcodes were added in two successive PCR steps. The Illumina HiSeq platform was used with custom primers to sequence TCR alpha and beta cDNA libraries. On the authors' methods: MiGEC processed the raw reads to extract unique molecular identifiers, while MiXCR was used to determine the CDR3 positions. Recombination models were inferred per individual with the repgenHMM and IGoR tools using an EM algorithm. Shared clonotype analysis was performed with the tcR package in R, normalizing sharing by the product of cloneset sizes. Out-of-frame nonproductive sequences were analyzed to study raw recombination free of thymic and clonal selection effects. In-frame beta chains were kept once TCRdb had trimmed the public reads at Q25 with fastp and called clones with MiXCR. Identical CDR3 protein sequences are pooled into one entry, listed with their most common genes and DNA. The V and J calls and clone size are TCRdb's, not the authors'. The sample includes a few hundred thousand distinct CDR3 sequences, with around 8.8% observed a single time. Clones ranked in the top ten supply 2.1% of the sample.

Only healthy Caucasian donors were included. The twin cohort consisted of three pairs of female monozygotic twins, all aged 18 to 29 years. Miltenyi CD45RO+ enrichment and human naive T-cell isolation kits were used to isolate memory (CD45RO+) and naive T cells from PBMC. This sample was also put to use in a study of yellow fever vaccine responses in identical twins. As the second study states: The authors reported that the T cell response to vaccination in identical twins appeared partly convergent and partly personalized. In identical twins, the study followed T cell clones that responded to the vaccine with precision.

The specimen sequenced was memory (CD45RO+) T cells sorted from blood. In light of the paper, this sample's cell subset or site label describes: CD45RO+ enriched T cells. Recombination joined TRBV11-3 with TRBJ1-1; the D segment cannot be called with confidence. The clonotype was recovered from a woman aged 18-29 years in good health. The DNA sequence is TGTGCCAGCAGCTCCGGGAAAAACACTGAAGCTTTCTTT. The encoded protein is CASSSGKNTEAFF.